The source of this T cell receptor (beta chain) is a study of T cells in narcolepsy. General study results and limits: Autoreactive clone sequences were missing from some blood memory CD4+ repertoires.

With regard to this clone: Its cognate antigen is unknown.

Clones were sequenced by immunoSEQ multiplex PCR, and TCRdb holds only the in-frame ones, with some missing. The repertoire has under 35,000 clones, 83% of them found once; the top ten carry about 2.5%. The CDR3 is 13 amino acids. Germline V CDR1 and CDR2: SGHRS, YFSETQ. Sequences were obtained from CD45RA- memory CD4+ T cells from PBMCs. V usage is TRBV5-1 and J usage is TRBJ2-5; D uncertain. The end of the DNA is better explained by TRBJ2-7, so the J call may be wrong. The sequence came from a human donor with narcolepsy. Here the CDR3 DNA reads TGCGCCAGCAGCTTGGCGGGCACCTACGAGCAGTACTTC. Its translation: CASSLAGTYEQYF.